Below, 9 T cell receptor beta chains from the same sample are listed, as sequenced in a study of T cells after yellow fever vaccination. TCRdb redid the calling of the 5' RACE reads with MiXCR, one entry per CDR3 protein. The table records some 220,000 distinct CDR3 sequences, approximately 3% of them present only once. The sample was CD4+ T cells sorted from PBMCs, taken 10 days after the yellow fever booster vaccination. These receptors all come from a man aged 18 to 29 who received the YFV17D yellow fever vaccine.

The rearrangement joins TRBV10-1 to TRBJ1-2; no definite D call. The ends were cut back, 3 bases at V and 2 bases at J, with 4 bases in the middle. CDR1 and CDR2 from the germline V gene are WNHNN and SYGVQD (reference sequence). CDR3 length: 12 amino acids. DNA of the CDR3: TGCGCCAGCAGTGAAATAAACTATGGCTACACCTTC. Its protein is CASSEINYGYTF.

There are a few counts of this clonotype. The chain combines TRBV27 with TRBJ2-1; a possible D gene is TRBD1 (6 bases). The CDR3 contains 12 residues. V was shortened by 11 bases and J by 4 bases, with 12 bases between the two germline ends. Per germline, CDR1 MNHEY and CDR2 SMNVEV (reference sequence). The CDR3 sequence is CASWTEYNEQFF. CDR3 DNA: TGTGCCTCGTGGACAGAATACAATGAGCAGTTCTTC.

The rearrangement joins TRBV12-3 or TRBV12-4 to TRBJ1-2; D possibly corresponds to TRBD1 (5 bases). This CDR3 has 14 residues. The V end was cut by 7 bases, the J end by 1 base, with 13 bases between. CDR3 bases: TGTGCCAGCACCCCGGGACGGGATAACTATGGCTACACCTTC. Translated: CASTPGRDNYGYTF.

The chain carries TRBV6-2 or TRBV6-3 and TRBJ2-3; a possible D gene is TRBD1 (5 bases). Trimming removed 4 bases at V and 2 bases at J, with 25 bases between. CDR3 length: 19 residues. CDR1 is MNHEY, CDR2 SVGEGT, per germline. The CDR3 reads CASSSRGRTPGYSTDTQYF. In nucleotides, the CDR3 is TGTGCCAGCAGTTCCAGAGGACGGACACCCGGGTACTCCACAGATACGCAGTATTTT.

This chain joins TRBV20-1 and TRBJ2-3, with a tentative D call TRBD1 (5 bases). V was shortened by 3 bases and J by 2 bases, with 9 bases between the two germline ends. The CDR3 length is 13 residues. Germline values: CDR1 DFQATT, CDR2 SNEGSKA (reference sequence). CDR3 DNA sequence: TGCAGTGCTAGGGGGCAGGACACAGATACGCAGTATTTT. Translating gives CSARGQDTDTQYF.

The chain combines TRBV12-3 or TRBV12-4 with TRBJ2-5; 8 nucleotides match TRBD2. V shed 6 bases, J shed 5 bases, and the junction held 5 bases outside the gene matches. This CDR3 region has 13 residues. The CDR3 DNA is TGTGCCAGCAGACTCACTAGCGGTGAGACCCAGTACTTC. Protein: CASRLTSGETQYF.

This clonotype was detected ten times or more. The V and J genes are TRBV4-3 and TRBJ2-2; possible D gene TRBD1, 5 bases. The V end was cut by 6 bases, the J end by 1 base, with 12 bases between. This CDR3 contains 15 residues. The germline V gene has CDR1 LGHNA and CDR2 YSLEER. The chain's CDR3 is CASSPTTGNTGELFF. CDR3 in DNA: TGCGCCAGCAGTCCTACCACAGGGAACACCGGGGAGCTGTTTTTT.

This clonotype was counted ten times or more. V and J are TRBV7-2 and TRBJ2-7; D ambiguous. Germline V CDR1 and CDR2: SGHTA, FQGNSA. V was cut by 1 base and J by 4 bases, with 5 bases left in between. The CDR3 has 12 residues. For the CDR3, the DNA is TGTGCCAGCAGCTTAGTCAATTACGAGCAGTACTTC. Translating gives CASSLVNYEQYF.

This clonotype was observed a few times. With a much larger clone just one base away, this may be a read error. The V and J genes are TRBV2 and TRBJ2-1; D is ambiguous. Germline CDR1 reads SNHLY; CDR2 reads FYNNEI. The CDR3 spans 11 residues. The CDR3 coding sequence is TGTGCCAGCAGTGAATACATTGAGCAGTTCTTC. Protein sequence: CASSEYIEQFF.